This passage covers 8 T cell receptor beta chains from one sample sequenced in a study of cytomegalovirus exposure and HLA in healthy donors. PCR was performed using 60 Vbeta and 13 Jbeta primers. Clones were sequenced by immunoSEQ multiplex PCR, and TCRdb holds only the in-frame ones, with some missing. The sample has about 200,000 clones; 86% are singletons. Source material: PBMCs. These receptors were collected from a woman aged 25 to 39 in good health and CMV-seronegative.

The chain employs TRBV19 and TRBJ1-2; D call uncertain. V lost 7 bases, J lost 3 bases, and 18 bases lay in between. CDR3 size: 15 residues. Germline V CDR1 and CDR2: LNHDA, SQIVND (reference sequence). DNA of the CDR3: TGTGCCAGTATTGGACTTCCCGGGCGTGACTATGGCTACACCTTC. Its translation: CASIGLPGRDYGYTF. Full variable domain (rest looked up from reference TRBV19 and TRBJ1-2): DGGITQSPKYLFRKEGQNVTLSCEQNLNHDAMYWYRQDPGQGLRLIYYSQIVNDFQKGDIAEGYSVSREKKESFPLTVTSAQKNPTAFYLCASIGLPGRDYGYTFGSGTRLTVV.

J is TRBJ2-5 and V is TRBV11-2; 10 positions agree with TRBD1. This CDR3 has 14 residues. The germline CDR1 and CDR2 sequences are SGHAT and FQNNGV. V lost 4 bases to trimming and J lost 4 bases; unmatched junction nucleotides: 3. The CDR3 nucleotides read TGTGCCAGCAGCTCGACAGGGGGCGTAGAGACCCAGTACTTC. It codes for CASSSTGGVETQYF.

V usage is TRBV6-1 and J usage is TRBJ2-2; tentatively, D is TRBD2 (6 bases). Trimming removed 6 bases from V and 2 bases from J, with 10 bases in between. CDR1 is MNHNS and CDR2 is SASEGT in the germline V gene. This CDR3 region has 14 residues. This chain's CDR3 is CASRTGTNTGELFF. In DNA form, the CDR3 reads TGTGCCAGCAGGACCGGGACTAACACCGGGGAGCTGTTTTTT.

This clone was detected only a few times. The chain is built from TRBV2 and TRBJ2-5; a possible D gene is TRBD2 (5 bases). Germline CDR1 SNHLY, CDR2 FYNNEI. The CDR3 covers 14 residues. V lost 7 bases, J lost 4 bases, and 16 bases lay in between. The CDR3 spells CASNGPSGRETQYF. The CDR3, as DNA: TGTGCCAGCAATGGTCCATCGGGGAGAGAGACCCAGTACTTC.

Only a few counts were recorded for this clone. The DNA for the CDR3 is TGTGCCAGTAGTGAGACAGGGGGGGGGAATCAGCCCCAGCATTTT. This gives the protein CASSETGGGNQPQHF. J is TRBJ1-5 and V is TRBV19, with 9 bases that match TRBD1. This CDR3 has 15 residues. CDR1 LNHDA and CDR2 SQIVND come from the germline V gene (reference sequence). V lost 5 bases to trimming and J lost 4 bases; unmatched junction nucleotides: 6.

The chain carries TRBV30 and TRBJ2-5, with a tentative D call TRBD1 (6 bases). CDR1 and CDR2 (germline): GTSNPN, SVGIG (reference sequence). V was pared by 2 bases and J by 4 bases, with 8 bases between. The length of the CDR3 is 12 residues. The CDR3 spells CAWSTGSETQYF. Written as DNA, the CDR3 is TGTGCCTGGAGTACAGGGTCAGAGACCCAGTACTTC.

The rearrangement joins TRBV7-2 to TRBJ2-3, with 8 bases that match TRBD1. V was clipped by 0 bases and J by 8 bases; unmatched bases: 4. This CDR3 contains 14 residues. CDR1 and CDR2 from the germline V gene are SGHTA and FQGNSA. The CDR3 DNA sequence: TGTGCCAGCAGCTTAGCGGGACAGGCCATTACGCAGTATTTT. Protein: CASSLAGQAITQYF. Full variable domain (rest looked up from reference TRBV7-2 and TRBJ2-3): GAGVSQSPSNKVTEKGKDVELRCDPISGHTALYWYRQSLGQGLEFLIYFQGNSAPDKSGLPSDRFSAERTGGSVSTLTIQRTQQEDSAVYLCASSLAGQAITQYFGPGTRLTVL.

This chain links TRBV28 with TRBJ2-3; D is unclear. The germline V gene encodes CDR1 MDHEN and CDR2 SYDVKM. CDR3 size: 13 residues. The CDR3 is CGASEPSTDTQYF. The CDR3 coding sequence is TGTGGCGCATCCGAACCTAGCACAGATACGCAGTATTTT.